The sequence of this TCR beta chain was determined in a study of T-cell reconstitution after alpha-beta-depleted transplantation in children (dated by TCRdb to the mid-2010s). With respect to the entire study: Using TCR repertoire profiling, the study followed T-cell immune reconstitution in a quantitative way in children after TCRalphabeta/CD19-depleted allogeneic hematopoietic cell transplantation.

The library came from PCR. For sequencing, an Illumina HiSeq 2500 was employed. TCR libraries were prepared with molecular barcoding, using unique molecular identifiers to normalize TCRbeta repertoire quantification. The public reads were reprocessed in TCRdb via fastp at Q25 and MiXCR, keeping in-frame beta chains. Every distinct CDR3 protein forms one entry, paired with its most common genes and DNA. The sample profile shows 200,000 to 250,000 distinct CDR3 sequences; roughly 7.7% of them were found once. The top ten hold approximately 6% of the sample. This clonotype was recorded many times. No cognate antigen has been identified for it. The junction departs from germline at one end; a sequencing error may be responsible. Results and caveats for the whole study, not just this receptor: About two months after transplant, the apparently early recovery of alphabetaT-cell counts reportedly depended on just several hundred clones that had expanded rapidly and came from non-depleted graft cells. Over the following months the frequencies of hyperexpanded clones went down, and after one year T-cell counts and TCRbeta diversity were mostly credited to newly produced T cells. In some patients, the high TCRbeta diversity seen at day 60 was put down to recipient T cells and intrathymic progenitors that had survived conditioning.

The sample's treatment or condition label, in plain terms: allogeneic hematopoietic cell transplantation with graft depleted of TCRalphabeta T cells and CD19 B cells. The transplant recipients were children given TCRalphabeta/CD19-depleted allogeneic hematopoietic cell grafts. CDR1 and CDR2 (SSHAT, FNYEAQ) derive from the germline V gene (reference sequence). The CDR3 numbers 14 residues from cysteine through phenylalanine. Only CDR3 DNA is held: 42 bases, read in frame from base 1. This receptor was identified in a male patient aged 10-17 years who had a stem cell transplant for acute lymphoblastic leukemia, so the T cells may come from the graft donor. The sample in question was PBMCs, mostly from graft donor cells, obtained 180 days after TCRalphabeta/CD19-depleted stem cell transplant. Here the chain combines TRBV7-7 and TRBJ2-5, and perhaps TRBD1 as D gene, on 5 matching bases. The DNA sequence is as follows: TGTGCTAGCAGCCCCCATAGGGGACAAGAGACCCAGTACTTC. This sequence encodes CASSPHRGQETQYF.